What follows is one T cell receptor (beta chain) and its context. Its antigen is still unknown. The PCR was carried out with 60 Vbeta primers and 13 Jbeta primers. Authors' processing steps: About 9.9 million shared chains were among some 75 million unique TCR beta chains counted in a later analysis. This table comes from immunoSEQ multiplex PCR, and its TCRdb copy is limited to in-frame clones, with some not included. V, J and clone size were drawn from that table, and D and trimming were deduced from the DNA. Of 100,000 to 120,000 clones in the sample, over 65% were seen once. The V and J ends lost 3 bases and 6 bases respectively, with 6 bases between them. The CDR3 covers 11 residues. Germline V gives CDR1 DFQATT, CDR2 SNEGSKA (reference sequence). The data belong to a study of cytomegalovirus exposure and HLA in healthy donors. Study-level results: Common viral pathogens seemed, in a later analysis, to connect with several of the most significant clusters. A later analysis, which compared TCR beta chains of equal frequency, found the HLA-associated ones more clonally expanded.

Although they were nominally healthy when sampled, donors likely had unrecorded immune exposures. Source material: PBMCs. The chain employs TRBV20-1 and TRBJ2-1; the D is unclear. The clonotype was recovered from a woman aged 25 to 39 in good health and CMV-seronegative. The CDR3 region is CSASLPNEQFF. Here the CDR3 DNA reads TGCAGTGCTAGCCTTCCCAATGAGCAGTTCTTC.